The clone carrying this T cell receptor beta chain occurred many times. Antigen: not known. RNA transcripts gave rise to amplified TCR beta CDR3 regions. The study used the HTBI primer set for a first-round RT-PCR of the TCR CDR3. TCRdb re-analysed the multiplex PCR reads in MiXCR, keeping a single row per CDR3 protein. Altogether about 250,000 distinct CDR3 sequences are present, roughly a quarter being singletons, with the ten largest covering 35% to 40%. CDR3 length equals 18 residues. CDR1 is SGHNT and CDR2 is YYREEE in the germline V gene (reference sequence). The V segment lost 0 bases and the J segment 2 bases; nucleotides outside the gene matches: 4. This sample is drawn from a study of T cells in Graves' hyperthyroidism and ophthalmopathy. General study points: Ophthalmopathy, as predicted by the model, came a median 6.5 months after the prediction.

The study left out patients who had uncontrolled infection, other autoimmune disease, pregnancy or lactation. The PBMCs were taken from less than 11 ml of fresh peripheral blood. The sample was blood. The chain links TRBV5-4 to TRBJ2-6, with 11 bases aligning to TRBD1. The TCR sequence derives from a woman aged 40-49 years with Graves' ophthalmopathy. CDR3 DNA sequence: TGTGCCAGCAGCTTGGGGACAGGGGGCTTTGCTGGGGCCAACGTCCTGACTTTC. Translated: CASSLGTGGFAGANVLTF.